The 5 T cell receptor beta chains listed next were all sequenced from one sample in a study of early stage breast cancer tumors. TCRdb keeps only in-frame clones here, not all; method: immunoSEQ multiplex PCR. The repertoire holds about 36,000 clones, with over 65% as singletons. Sequences were obtained from blood. The receptors originated from a person aged 55 to 75 with breast cancer.

This clone was seen a handful of times. The V gene is TRBV9, the J gene TRBJ1-1, with 8 nucleotides matching TRBD1. The germline V gene has CDR1 SGDLS and CDR2 YYNGEE. There are 13 residues in the CDR3. After removal of 0 bases from V and 9 bases from J, the junction contained 4 bases not matched to a gene. The CDR3, as DNA: TGTGCCAGCAGCGTAGTGCCAGGGGGCCAAGCTTTCTTT. It yields the protein CASSVVPGGQAFF.

This rearrangement joins TRBV9 to TRBJ1-2; no reliable D call. Trimming left V 3 bases short and J 5 bases short, with 11 bases between. The CDR3 contains 13 residues. The germline V gene encodes CDR1 SGDLS and CDR2 YYNGEE. The CDR3 is CASSDLDGYGYTF. The CDR3 region has the DNA TGTGCCAGCAGCGACCTAGACGGGTATGGCTACACCTTC.

The chain recombines TRBV6-6 with TRBJ1-3; D is undetermined. V was pared by 0 bases and J by 7 bases, with 7 bases between. The germline V gene encodes CDR1 MNHNY and CDR2 SVGAGI (reference sequence). The CDR3 contains 13 residues. The CDR3 region has the DNA TGTGCCAGCAGTTACTCGTGGCGCAACACCATATATTTT. Amino acid sequence: CASSYSWRNTIYF.

The chain uses TRBV29-1 and TRBJ2-7; TRBD1 aligns across 9 bases. The germline CDR1 and CDR2 sequences are SQVTM and ANQGSEA. V trimming: 0 bases; J trimming: 2 bases; junction bases outside the gene matches: 11. This CDR3 is 17 amino acids long. CDR3: CSVEEIGPGQGAYEQYF. The CDR3 DNA reads as TGCAGCGTTGAAGAAATCGGTCCGGGACAGGGAGCCTACGAGCAGTACTTC.

The V call is TRBV18, the J call TRBJ2-1, with D hard to call. Germline V gene lookup returns CDR1 KGHSH and CDR2 LQKENI. The CDR3 runs 14 residues. Trimming pared 3 bases from V and 6 bases from J, leaving 12 bases between. CDR3 amino acids: CASSPRMPRNEQFF. CDR3 in DNA: TGTGCCAGCTCACCCAGGATGCCTCGCAATGAGCAGTTCTTC. Together with reference TRBV18 and TRBJ2-1, the CDR3 gives the full variable domain: NAGVMQNPRHLVRRRGQEARLRCSPMKGHSHVYWYRQLPEEGLKFMVYLQKENIIDESGMPKERFSAEFPKEGPSILRIQQVVRGDSAAYFCASSPRMPRNEQFFGPGTRLTVL.